The 17 T cell receptor beta chains reported below all come from one sample, sequenced in a study of Tregs in tolerant kidney transplant recipients (dated by TCRdb to about 2019). Receptor libraries were prepared by the immunoSEQ multiplex PCR assay. Drawn from immuneACCESS, this table holds only the in-frame rearrangements with V and J called that TCRdb kept. Clones are partly lost; checked studies trace under half to an unresolved V gene and leave the rest unexplained. Here the sample has under 80,000 clones; 70% to 90% occur a single time. 2.1% of the sample goes to the ten largest clones. The sample's time point label, in plain terms: blood sample drawn before combined kidney and bone marrow transplant. The starting material was Tregs from blood, obtained before the transplant. These receptors were collected from a human donor who received a combined kidney and bone marrow transplant.

The CDR3 here is CASSPDRGRLFF. The CDR3 coding sequence is TGCGCCAGCAGCCCGGATCGGGGGAGGCTGTTTTTT. The chain employs TRBV5-1 and TRBJ2-2; possibly TRBD2 for D (6 bases). The CDR3 loop spans 12 amino acids. V shed 4 bases and J shed 13 bases, with 14 bases lying between them. Germline assignment: CDR1 SGHRS and CDR2 YFSETQ.

The rearrangement joins TRBV7-6 to TRBJ1-5, with TRBD1 as a possible D gene (6 bases). Germline V gives CDR1 SGHVS, CDR2 FNYEAQ. The V and J ends lost 3 bases and 4 bases respectively, with 10 bases between them. CDR3 length equals 14 residues. CDR3 protein: CASSFGGANQPQHF. In nucleotides, the CDR3 is TGTGCCAGCAGCTTCGGGGGGGCGAATCAGCCCCAGCATTTT. The complete variable domain, with remaining parts taken from reference TRBV7-6 and TRBJ1-5, reads GAGVSQSPRYKVTKRGQDVALRCDPISGHVSLYWYRQALGQGPEFLTYFNYEAQQDKSGLPNDRFSAERPEGSISTLTIQRTEQRDSAMYRCASSFGGANQPQHFGDGTRLSIL.

Here the CDR3 reads CASSQERVGGIQYF. In nucleotides, the CDR3 is TGCGCCAGCAGCCAAGAAAGGGTCGGGGGCATTCAGTACTTC. This chain joins TRBV4-1 and TRBJ2-4, with D perhaps matching TRBD2 (6 bases). Germline V gives CDR1 MGHRA, CDR2 YSYEKL. The V end was cut by 0 bases, the J end by 9 bases, with 12 bases between. The CDR3 is 14 amino acids.

The chain recombines TRBV6-1 with TRBJ2-5; TRBD2 matches at 11 bases. The CDR3 loop spans 16 amino acids. Germline V gives CDR1 MNHNS, CDR2 SASEGT. J gave up 2 bases and V 3 bases, and 5 bases lay outside the gene matches. The CDR3 DNA reads as TGTGCCAGCAGTGATACTAGCGGGAGCCCTCAAGAGACCCAGTACTTC. Translated: CASSDTSGSPQETQYF.

J is TRBJ1-3 and V is TRBV5-1, with D possibly TRBD1 on 6 matching bases. Germline V gene lookup returns CDR1 SGHRS and CDR2 YFSETQ. There are 15 residues in the CDR3. V dropped 3 bases and J dropped 1 base, with 11 bases sitting between them. The CDR3 is CASSYGQLSGNTIYF. As DNA, the CDR3 is TGCGCCAGCAGCTATGGACAGCTTTCTGGAAACACCATATATTTT.

This chain connects TRBV6-5 to TRBJ1-2; D ambiguous. Trimming took 0 bases from V and 2 from J, leaving 7 bases between them. In germline, CDR1 is MNHEY, CDR2 SVGAGI. This CDR3 is 14 amino acids long. The CDR3 nucleotides are TGTGCCAGCAGTTACTCGCCGGAAAACTATGGCTACACCTTC. Amino acids: CASSYSPENYGYTF.

The rearrangement joins TRBV5-5 to TRBJ1-3; D might be TRBD1 (6 bases). Trimming removed 3 bases at V and 0 bases at J, with 10 bases between. This CDR3 has 15 residues. Germline CDR1 and CDR2: SGHKS and YYEKEE (reference sequence). CDR3 region: CASSSDSRSGNTIYF. The CDR3, as DNA: TGTGCCAGCAGCTCGGACAGCCGCTCTGGAAACACCATATATTTT.

The V gene is TRBV5-6, the J gene TRBJ2-3; TRBD2 matches at 8 bases. V lost 2 bases, J lost 1 base, and 0 bases stayed unmatched. This CDR3 is 14 amino acids long. Per germline, CDR1 SGHDT and CDR2 YYEEEE. The CDR3 protein is CASSLLAGTDTQYF. The CDR3 DNA reads TGTGCCAGCAGCTTACTAGCGGGCACAGATACGCAGTATTTT.

The rearrangement links TRBV7-2 to TRBJ2-3; D remains ambiguous. V was cut by 0 bases and J by 2 bases, with 6 bases left in between. This CDR3 has 14 residues. Germline V CDR1 and CDR2: SGHTA, FQGNSA. The CDR3: CASSLAGYTDTQYF. For the CDR3, the DNA is TGTGCCAGCAGCTTAGCGGGCTACACAGATACGCAGTATTTT.

This clone rates as medium-sized. The J gene is TRBJ1-1, the V gene TRBV4-1; maybe TRBD1 (6 bases). CDR1 MGHRA and CDR2 YSYEKL come from the germline V gene. This CDR3 comprises 16 residues. Trimming left V 2 bases short and J 4 bases short, with 17 bases between. CDR3 nucleotides: TGCGCCAGCAGCCAAACGAAGAGGGGGGGTCCCACTGAAGCTTTCTTT. It encodes CASSQTKRGGPTEAFF.

The table lists this clone with a few counts. The chain employs TRBV11-3 and TRBJ1-5; D not certain. The CDR3 is 15 amino acids. Germline-derived CDR1 and CDR2 are SGHNT and YENEEA. Trimming cost V 0 bases and J 1 base, with 7 bases left between them. The DNA of the CDR3 is TGTGCCAGCAGCTTAGATCGGGGAAGCAATCAGCCCCAGCATTTT. Amino acids: CASSLDRGSNQPQHF.

This clone was detected once. The chain employs TRBV9 and TRBJ2-7; perhaps D is TRBD1 or TRBD2 (6 bases each). The CDR3 totals 15 residues. With 4 bases removed from V and 2 bases from J, the gap between germline ends came to 16 bases. Germline V gives CDR1 SGDLS, CDR2 YYNGEE. In nucleotides, the CDR3 is TGTGCCAGCAGCCCCTGGAGGGGGGTAACCTACGAGCAGTACTTC. Its translation is CASSPWRGVTYEQYF.

This clone ranks as medium-sized. The chain has TRBV7-9 and TRBJ1-2; D not certain. The V gene's germline CDR1 is SEHNR and CDR2 FQNEAQ (reference sequence). Trimming cost V 2 bases and J 8 bases, with 12 bases left between them. The CDR3 spans 13 residues. The DNA for the CDR3 is TGTGCCAGCAGCTTACTCCCCATACCGGGCTACACCTTC. The encoded protein is CASSLLPIPGYTF.

V usage is TRBV7-2 and J usage is TRBJ2-7; D unresolved. The CDR3 sequence is 14 residues long. Germline loops: CDR1 SGHTA, CDR2 FQGNSA. Trimming shortened V by 1 base and J by 2 bases, and 9 bases separated the two germline ends. For the CDR3, the DNA is TGTGCCAGCAGCTTAGGGGTGGACCCCTACGAGCAGTACTTC. Amino acid sequence: CASSLGVDPYEQYF.

The rearrangement uses TRBV2 and TRBJ2-5; 12 bases match TRBD2. CDR1 and CDR2 from the germline V gene are SNHLY and FYNNEI. This CDR3 region has 18 residues. V lost 4 bases, J lost 5 bases, and 14 bases stayed unmatched. The CDR3 DNA reads as TGTGCCAGCAGTGTATCATGGACTAGCGGGGCCCGCGCGGAGACCCAGTACTTC. It specifies CASSVSWTSGARAETQYF.

The CDR3 loop reads CASSEGLAGFFEETQYF. The CDR3 nucleotides read TGCGCCAGCAGTGAAGGACTAGCGGGATTTTTTGAGGAGACCCAGTACTTC. The chain recombines TRBV10-2 with TRBJ2-5, with 12 nucleotides matching TRBD2. V was clipped by 3 bases and J by 5 bases; unmatched bases: 10. Germline assignment: CDR1 WSHSY and CDR2 SAAADI. The CDR3 has 17 residues.

DNA of the CDR3: TGTGCCAGCAGCCTTGGACAGGGGGCCACTGAAGCTTTCTTT. This translates into CASSLGQGATEAFF. The chain recombines TRBV7-2 with TRBJ1-1; 11 positions match TRBD1. Germline-derived CDR1 and CDR2 are SGHTA and FQGNSA. The CDR3 consists of 14 residues. V lost 5 bases to trimming and J lost 4 bases; unmatched junction nucleotides: 3.